The text below deals with one TCR beta chain. This clone was recorded once. The antigen it binds to is not known. No qualities accompany the bases; no much larger clone lies one base away. Measured from the cysteine to the phenylalanine, the CDR3 is 16 residues long. Only the CDR3 portion is preserved as DNA: 48 bases, with reading frame beginning at the first base. The germline V and J ends show losses of 2 bases and 8 bases respectively, and no gene match explains 8 bases of the junction. The germline V gene provides CDR1 MNHEY and CDR2 SVGAGI. TCRbeta CDR3 regions were amplified from genomic DNA using the immunoSEQ Assay, a bias-controlled multiplex PCR. In the original analysis: Within the assay, amplification of reference gene primers was used to estimate how many nucleated cells each sample contained. To quantify the absolute abundance of each unique TCRbeta CDR3 rearrangement, sequence reads were collapsed and filtered. Productive Simpson clonality was computed per sample as the square root of Simpson's diversity index over productive rearrangements. Here the immuneACCESS table is served through TCRdb, limited to in-frame sequences with V and J called. Missing clones are a known gap in these copies; in checked studies unresolved V genes cover under half, and the rest lacks a known reason. The V and J calls and clone size come from that table; D and trimming were worked out from the DNA. For this sample there are roughly 300,000 clones; around 89% appear just once. The ten largest clones add up to around 6% of the sample.

The data originate from a study of blood T cell repertoires in COVID-19 (dated by TCRdb to 2019 to 2021). About the study as a whole: The collaborator samples originated in the United States, Italy and Spain and spanned the acute and convalescent phases of COVID-19. The prospective study material was composed of cDNA or gDNA derived from T cells, B-cell-depleted T cells, or PBMCs. The dataset comprised deeply sampled blood TCRbeta repertoires from subjects exposed to, actively infected with, or recovered from COVID-19. A freely available public database, intended as a resource for researchers studying the immune response to SARS-CoV-2, is where the repertoires were released. The samples were drawn from two sources: the first 160 participants of the ongoing ImmuneRACE study, and fewer than 1,500 subjects contributed by 6 global collaborators. Sample metadata almost always included a de-identified subject ID, COVID-19 status, age in years and sex. Where available, HLA class I and class II types were taken from metadata supplied by the sample provider and were not determined by assay-based typing.

A second Seattle source provided samples from volunteer blood donors who had recovered from COVID-19. Each collaborating institution followed its own protocols to collect whole blood in K2EDTA tubes. For TCRbeta analysis, collaborators shipped samples in one of three forms: frozen whole blood, isolated PBMCs, or DNA extracted from either of those sample types. On the study overall, not on this receptor specifically: How much clinical and demographic metadata was included differed by source and by participant, and the metadata was provided uncurated.

This sequence was found in a young man who had recovered from COVID-19. Sequencing used peripheral blood. The chain was built from TRBV6-5 and TRBJ1-4; a stretch of 10 junction bases matches TRBD1. Here the CDR3 is given as CASSYKRQGAGEKLFF. The nucleotide sequence is given as TGTGCCAGCAGTTACAAGCGACAGGGGGCAGGGGAAAAACTGTTTTTT.